The sequence of this T cell receptor beta chain was determined in a study of blood T cells in healthy people across ages (dated by TCRdb to about 2015). Turning to the overall study: In model experiments, template switching captured roughly one uniquely barcoded TCR beta cDNA molecule for every two T cells. To avoid experimental bias, donors of different ages were distributed randomly across sequencing lanes. Two additional independent replicas of 1 million unique cDNA reads from the same blood draw were analyzed for two donors (one aged 18 to 30 and one aged 80 or older). The study measured age-related changes in TCR beta repertoire diversity using deep sequencing normalized with unique cDNA molecular identifiers. The donors were divided into four age groups: young (average approximately 17 years), middle-aged (about 39), aged (about 56) and long-lived (about 84).

The donors were 40 or so Caucasian individuals from Russia, aged roughly 6 to 100 years, who were systemically healthy. Each donor gave about 9.7 milliliters of peripheral blood, drawn into EDTA-treated Vacutainer tubes. PBMCs were isolated by Ficoll-Paque density-gradient centrifugation, with at least 7 million obtained per sample. Trizol reagent was used to extract total RNA from PBMCs, with at least 5.5 micrograms per sample. For every donor, an aliquot of PBMCs went through flow cytometry to measure the percentages of naive CD45RAhigh/CD27high T cells. The library was made by 5' RACE. The listed sequencing device is Illumina HiSeq 2500. A second about 7 to 12 cycle PCR used a sample-barcoded 5' primer and a J-beta primer mix. A template-switch 5' adaptor carrying 12 random nucleotides introduced a unique molecular identifier onto each TCR beta cDNA molecule. Each sample yielded at least 2.5 million CDR3-containing paired-end reads. All of the RNA was converted into first-strand cDNA using the Mint cDNA synthesis kit, with a TRBC-specific oligonucleotide serving as the primer. After uracil-DNA glycosylase treatment, a first 18-cycle PCR used universal primers M1SS and BC2_uni_R on all cDNA. The authors' analysis ran thus. For normalization, 1 million high-quality reads, each with a distinct molecular identifier, were randomly selected from each sample. Instead of being binned into consensus sequences, reads that shared molecular identifiers were thrown out. MiTCR, set to a Q25 quality threshold and the strictest error-elimination algorithm, was used for CDR3 identification, clonotype clustering and error correction. A nonparametric unseen species model with Euler transformation was used to estimate lower-bound total TCR beta diversity. The public reads were reanalyzed by TCRdb: fastp trimming at Q25, MiXCR alignment, in-frame beta chains only. Identical CDR3 proteins give one entry, which carries the most common genes and DNA. The V and J calls follow TCRdb's processing rather than the paper's. Recorded for this sample are some 1.5 million distinct CDR3 sequences; 25% to 30% of them occurred a single time. The leading ten clones occupy 7.7% of the sample.

The CDR1 and CDR2 encoded by the germline V gene are SGHRS and YFSETQ. From cysteine to phenylalanine, the CDR3 is 15 amino acids long. This entry keeps only the CDR3 DNA: 45 bases, framed from base 1. Between the V and J ends, shortened by 0 bases and 1 base respectively, the junction contains 10 bases. General conclusions and limits of the study: The long-lived group showed more naive CD4+ T cells, fewer expanded clones and increased TCR diversity than the aged group, suggesting age selection. Bulk unsorted PBMC profiling prevented conclusive comparison of naive and antigen-experienced compartments. Total diversity estimates from one million sequenced T cells were considered lower bounds and underestimates. Donor CMV infection status was unknown, potentially confounding age-related changes in expanded clonotypes. As age increased, observed TCR beta diversity per million T cells dropped in a roughly linear way, and a significant reduction was already evident by age 40. The percentage of naive T cells measured by flow cytometry correlated strongly with observed TCR beta diversity.

Remarks on this clonotype: Which antigen it targets is not known. No base-level quality is on record; no much larger clone is a single base apart.

The chain employs TRBV5-1 and TRBJ1-2; no D segment can be confidently identified. This TCR was sampled from a woman aged 25 to 39 in good health. The sequenced sample was blood. The CDR3 protein is CASSLVPDFNYGYTF. The DNA reads TGCGCCAGCAGCTTGGTGCCAGACTTTAACTATGGCTACACCTTC.